This TCR beta chain is drawn from a study of cytomegalovirus exposure and HLA in healthy donors. Points from the study as a whole: Prior analysis indicated that the majority of TCR beta V segments exhibited productivity approximately 87% or approximately 30% of the time.

The PCR employed 60 Vbeta primers together with 13 Jbeta primers. The data were produced by immunoSEQ multiplex PCR, yet TCRdb's version contains in-frame clones alone and is incomplete. The sample records tens of thousands of clones, around nine tenths being singletons. Turning to this clone: Its antigen remains unknown.

Trimming stripped 3 bases from V and 4 bases from J, with 11 bases between. From germline, CDR1 is MGHDK and CDR2 SYGVNS. The CDR3 is made up of 14 amino acids. This sequence joins TRBV25-1 and TRBJ2-3; no reliable D call. Sequencing used PBMCs. This clonotype originated in a man aged 25 to 40 in good health and CMV-seropositive. The CDR3 DNA reads as TGTGCCAGCAGTGACCCCTCCGAGGCAGATACGCAGTATTTT. Protein: CASSDPSEADTQYF. The full variable domain, its missing parts supplied by reference TRBV25-1 and TRBJ2-3, is EADIYQTPRYLVIGTGKKITLECSQTMGHDKMYWYQQDPGMELHLIHYSYGVNSTEKGDLSSESTVSRIRTEHFPLTLESARPSHTSQYLCASSDPSEADTQYFGPGTRLTVL.